This TCR beta chain was retrieved from a study of cytomegalovirus exposure and HLA in healthy donors. Researchers ran the PCR with 60 Vbeta and 13 Jbeta primers. This table comes from immunoSEQ multiplex PCR, and its TCRdb copy is limited to in-frame clones, with some not included. This table has some 160,000 clones, 84% appearing once. Among the donors, all were healthy bone marrow donors. The CDR3 covers 16 residues. The V gene end was trimmed by 5 bases and the J gene end by 1 base; junction bases not matched to a gene: 7. CDR1 and CDR2 from the germline V gene are SEHNR and FQNEAQ (reference sequence).

This TCR was sampled from a man younger than 30 in good health and CMV-seronegative. The rearrangement joins TRBV7-9 to TRBJ2-7, with 11 nucleotides matching TRBD1. The sequenced sample was PBMCs. DNA of the CDR3: TGTGCCAGCAGCCTAGGACAGGGGGCAAGGTCCTACGAGCAGTACTTC. Residues: CASSLGQGARSYEQYF.